The 10 T cell receptor beta chains below all came from one sample that was sequenced in a study of cytomegalovirus exposure and HLA in healthy donors. PCR employed 60 Vbeta and 13 Jbeta primers. Produced via immunoSEQ multiplex PCR; TCRdb's table is partial and in-frame only. The repertoire holds some 160,000 clones, roughly 80% seen once, with more than 3% in the top ten. Material for sequencing was PBMCs. The receptor source for this set is a male donor in good health and CMV-seronegative.

The chain combines TRBV7-6 with TRBJ1-2; D might be TRBD1 (6 bases). The CDR3 has 14 residues. Germline V gene data show CDR1 as SGHVS and CDR2 as FNYEAQ. Trimming removed 5 bases from V and 4 bases from J, with 14 bases in between. CDR3 in amino acids: CASSEQGSRYGYTF. Here the CDR3 DNA reads TGTGCCAGCAGCGAACAGGGTTCCCGCTATGGCTACACCTTC.

The J gene is TRBJ1-1, the V gene TRBV5-1, with D hard to call. Germline CDR1 is SGHRS and CDR2 is YFSETQ. V was pared by 10 bases and J by 1 base, with 17 bases between. The CDR3 runs to 14 residues. CDR3 nucleotide sequence: TGCGCCTCCCGAGCGGGGTTGGGGAACACTGAAGCTTTCTTT. Its translation: CASRAGLGNTEAFF.

The gene calls are TRBV7-2 and TRBJ2-7; 10 bases map to TRBD2. The germline V gene has CDR1 SGHTA and CDR2 FQGNSA. This CDR3 contains 15 residues. V lost 6 bases, J lost 4 bases, and 9 bases stayed unmatched. This CDR3 is CASSQLGLAVYEQYF. As DNA, the CDR3 is TGTGCCAGCAGTCAACTAGGACTAGCGGTTTACGAGCAGTACTTC.

In this sample, this clone turned up a few times. The V and J genes are TRBV9 and TRBJ2-5; perhaps TRBD2 as D (7 bases). The CDR3 runs to 15 residues. Germline CDR1 is SGDLS and CDR2 is YYNGEE. V gave up 4 bases and J gave up 5 bases, with 18 bases separating them. The CDR3 is CASSSGGGGAETQYF. CDR3 bases: TGTGCCAGCAGCTCCGGGGGCGGGGGCGCGGAGACCCAGTACTTC.

About this clone: At one boundary the junction diverges from the germline segment, which might be a read error. The chain recombines TRBV11-2 with TRBJ2-1; 9 bases match TRBD2. The length of the CDR3 is 16 residues. Germline loops: CDR1 SGHAT, CDR2 FQNNGV. In nucleotides, the CDR3 is TGTGTCAGCAGCTTAGCCTCCCTAGCGGGGTACAATGAGCAGTTCTTC. Translating it yields CVSSLASLAGYNEQFF.

This chain uses TRBV7-2 with TRBJ1-4; 7 bases fit TRBD1. The CDR3 covers 13 residues. Germline V gene lookup returns CDR1 SGHTA and CDR2 FQGNSA. The trim removed 4 bases at V and 5 bases at J, leaving 1 base unmatched. CDR3 protein: CASSWDSNEKLFF. The CDR3 DNA follows: TGTGCCAGCAGCTGGGACAGCAATGAAAAACTGTTTTTT.

The chain links TRBV19 to TRBJ1-5; TRBD1 is a possible D gene (5 bases). The germline gives CDR1 LNHDA, CDR2 SQIVND (reference sequence). This CDR3 contains 15 residues. V lost 6 bases and J lost 4, with 16 bases in between. CDR3 loop: CASSTDSIPNQPQHF. As DNA, the CDR3 is TGTGCCAGTAGCACCGACAGTATCCCTAATCAGCCCCAGCATTTT. Drawing the rest from reference TRBV19 and TRBJ1-5, the complete variable domain is DGGITQSPKYLFRKEGQNVTLSCEQNLNHDAMYWYRQDPGQGLRLIYYSQIVNDFQKGDIAEGYSVSREKKESFPLTVTSAQKNPTAFYLCASSTDSIPNQPQHFGDGTRLSIL.

The J gene is TRBJ1-1, the V gene TRBV28; TRBD1 matches 12 bases. CDR1 is MDHEN and CDR2 is SYDVKM in the germline V gene. V lost 2 bases, J lost 4 bases, and 5 bases stayed unmatched. This CDR3 has 16 amino acids. The chain's CDR3 is CASSLGTGGLGTEAFF. The CDR3 bases are TGTGCCAGCAGTTTAGGGACAGGGGGCCTGGGCACTGAAGCTTTCTTT.

The chain employs TRBV6-5 and TRBJ1-1, with 7 bases lining up with TRBD1. CDR3 length: 14 residues. V lost 5 bases to trimming and J lost 4 bases; unmatched junction nucleotides: 7. Germline lookup yields CDR1 MNHEY and CDR2 SVGAGI. In DNA form, the CDR3 reads TGTGCCAGCAGTCGATCGACAGGGCCCACTGAAGCTTTCTTT. Its translation is CASSRSTGPTEAFF.

A single count supports this clone. V gene TRBV7-9 combines with J gene TRBJ1-1, with D uncertain. The germline V gene has CDR1 SEHNR and CDR2 FQNEAQ (reference sequence). This CDR3 contains 13 residues. Trimming removed 11 bases from V and 1 base from J, with 14 bases in between. CDR3 sequence: CAASRLPNTEAFF. CDR3 coding DNA: TGTGCCGCATCAAGACTCCCGAACACTGAAGCTTTCTTT.